This T cell receptor (beta chain) was identified during a study of T cell responses to AZD1222 COVID-19 vaccine. Broader study findings: In a largely white British group with more females than males, clonal diversity was possibly underestimated. The study found vaccine-associated CD4 TCRs spanning spike, dominant at 160-218 and 743-854. No day 14 peak samples; only post-peak repertoires were characterized.

The CDR3 has 14 amino acids. The J segment lost 7 bases and the V segment lost 3 bases, leaving 6 bases of the junction unmatched. CDR1 KGHSH and CDR2 LQKENI come from the germline V gene. Produced via immunoSEQ multiplex PCR; TCRdb's table is partial and in-frame only. Seen here are about 120,000 clones, less than 95% observed once, and the top ten hold 7.2%. About this clone itself: The antigen remains unidentified.

The sample was peripheral blood, taken on day 0 of AZD1222 vaccination. The V call is TRBV18, the J call TRBJ2-7; TRBD2 agrees at 10 bases. The TCR sequence derives from an adult in good health. DNA of the CDR3: TGTGCCAGCTCACCCCCTGGACTAGCGGTGGAGCAGTACTTC. Amino acid sequence: CASSPPGLAVEQYF.